Below, 21 T cell receptor beta chains from the same sample are listed, as sequenced in a study of Graves' ophthalmopathy and Graves' hyperthyroidism. TCR beta CDR3 regions were amplified from RNA transcripts. HTBI-primed first-round RT-PCR preceded second-round multiplex PCR. TCRdb re-analysed the multiplex PCR reads in MiXCR, keeping a single row per CDR3 protein. The sample shows approximately 500,000 distinct CDR3 sequences, roughly an eighth of them seen only once. Sequenced input: blood. The receptor source for this set is a woman under 40 with Graves' ophthalmopathy.

Ten or more counts support this clonotype. The V gene is TRBV9, the J gene TRBJ2-7; possible D gene TRBD2, 6 bases. V was cut by 3 bases and J by 5 bases, with 9 bases left in between. Germline V gives CDR1 SGDLS, CDR2 YYNGEE. The CDR3 runs 12 residues. The CDR3 is CASSGGDHEQYF. The CDR3 region has the DNA TGTGCCAGCAGCGGGGGGGACCACGAGCAGTACTTC.

This clonotype was seen repeatedly, ten times or more. The genes are TRBV12-3 or TRBV12-4 and TRBJ1-5, with D unclear. Trimming took 1 base from V and 4 from J, leaving 11 bases between them. The CDR3 runs to 15 residues. CDR3 amino acids: CASSLDGQANQPQHF. The CDR3 DNA follows: TGTGCCAGCAGTTTAGATGGGCAGGCTAATCAGCCCCAGCATTTT.

The chain has TRBV2 and TRBJ2-4; the D gene is possibly TRBD1 (6 bases). The CDR3 has 15 amino acids. Germline CDR1 reads SNHLY; CDR2 reads FYNNEI. The germline V and J ends were trimmed by 6 bases and 5 bases, with 17 bases remaining between them. Here the CDR3 reads CASRGIRDNQNIQYF. The CDR3 bases are TGTGCCAGCAGGGGGATCCGGGACAACCAAAACATTCAGTACTTC.

The sample holds many counts of this clonotype. V usage is TRBV5-1 and J usage is TRBJ2-7; 8 bases match TRBD1. V was pared by 5 bases and J by 3 bases, with 7 bases of the junction left unmatched. Germline assignment: CDR1 SGHRS and CDR2 YFSETQ. The CDR3 length is 14 residues. CDR3 DNA: TGCGCCAGCAGTGGAGACAGGGGTATCTACGAGCAGTACTTC. It yields the protein CASSGDRGIYEQYF. The complete variable domain, with remaining parts taken from reference TRBV5-1 and TRBJ2-7, reads KAGVTQTPRYLIKTRGQQVTLSCSPISGHRSVSWYQQTPGQGLQFLFEYFSETQRNKGNFPGRFSGRQFSNSRSEMNVSTLELGDSALYLCASSGDRGIYEQYFGPGTRLTVT.

This clonotype was picked up many times. One junction end disagrees with the germline gene, perhaps due to a read error. The rearrangement joins TRBV6-1 to TRBJ1-5, with 7 bases that match TRBD1. The CDR3 consists of 14 residues. Germline V gene lookup returns CDR1 MNHNS and CDR2 SASEGT. The CDR3 sequence is CASSDVTGNRPQHF. CDR3 sequence (DNA): TGTGCCAGCAGTGATGTGACAGGGAATCGGCCCCAGCATTTT.

This clonotype has only a few counts. V gene TRBV4-2 combines with J gene TRBJ1-5, with D uncertain. Germline V gives CDR1 LGHNA, CDR2 YNFKEQ. V was pared by 2 bases and J by 9 bases, with 8 bases between. The CDR3 contains 12 residues. CDR3 sequence reads: CASSQRSGPQHF. The CDR3 DNA reads as TGTGCCAGCAGCCAACGGTCGGGGCCCCAGCATTTT.

Ten or more counts support this clonotype. The rearrangement joins TRBV20-1 to TRBJ1-2; no definite D call. Trimming took off 1 base at V and 1 base at J, with 13 bases between the two ends. The CDR3 consists of 15 residues. Germline V gene lookup returns CDR1 DFQATT and CDR2 SNEGSKA (reference sequence). CDR3 in amino acids: CSARGGGNDNYGYTF. Written as DNA, the CDR3 is TGCAGTGCTAGAGGTGGAGGGAATGATAACTATGGCTACACCTTC.

This clonotype was observed at least ten times. The chain employs TRBV12-3 or TRBV12-4 and TRBJ2-5, with TRBD1 matching 9 bases. J gave up 4 bases and V 5 bases, and 8 bases lay outside the gene matches. The CDR3 length is 15 residues. The CDR3 nucleotides are TGTGCCAGCAGTCCCCACCGGACAGGGGTAGAGACCCAGTACTTC. This codes for CASSPHRTGVETQYF.

This clonotype has only a few counts. The CDR3 loop reads CASSTRQGRVTGELFF. CDR3 nucleotides: TGTGCCAGCAGCACGAGACAGGGGAGGGTCACCGGGGAGCTGTTTTTT. The chain couples TRBV11-2 to TRBJ2-2, with D tentatively TRBD1 (8 bases). The V and J ends lost 5 bases and 4 bases respectively, with 17 bases between them. CDR1 is SGHAT and CDR2 is FQNNGV in the germline V gene. This CDR3 has 16 residues.

The V gene is TRBV6-1, the J gene TRBJ1-2; D not resolved. Trimming removed 6 bases at V and 1 base at J, with 12 bases between. CDR1 MNHNS and CDR2 SASEGT come from the germline V gene. This CDR3 region has 14 residues. The CDR3 region has the DNA TGTGCCAGCAGAGGTGCAGTCAGTAACTATGGCTACACCTTC. Its protein is CASRGAVSNYGYTF.

With regard to this clonotype: A much bigger clone sits one base away, suggesting this may be a read error. In DNA form, the CDR3 reads TGTGCCACCAGTGAGACGGGGATTGGTGAAGAGACCCAGTACTTC. It yields the protein CATSETGIGEETQYF. The rearrangement links TRBV24-1 to TRBJ2-5; D possibly corresponds to TRBD2 (5 bases). Germline loops: CDR1 KGHDR, CDR2 SFDVKD. V shed 4 bases and J shed 3 bases, with 14 bases lying between them. The CDR3 extends over 15 amino acids.

The chain links TRBV20-1 to TRBJ2-2, with D perhaps given as TRBD1 or TRBD2 (6 bases each). The CDR3 sequence is 14 residues long. Germline V gene lookup returns CDR1 DFQATT and CDR2 SNEGSKA (reference sequence). Trimming took off 5 bases at V and 4 bases at J, with 14 bases between the two ends. The CDR3 nucleotides are TGCAGTGCTTCTCCCGGGGGCCGCACCGGGGAGCTGTTTTTT. As protein: CSASPGGRTGELFF.

The table lists this clonotype with many counts. This chain uses TRBV12-3 or TRBV12-4 with TRBJ1-5, with a tentative D call TRBD1 (6 bases). V lost 6 bases and J lost 4, with 13 bases in between. The CDR3 contains 14 residues. As DNA, the CDR3 is TGTGCCAGCAGCGGTGGACAGTTAAATCAGCCCCAGCATTTT. Residues: CASSGGQLNQPQHF.

This clonotype was recorded many times. The rearrangement uses TRBV12-3 or TRBV12-4 and TRBJ2-2; D gene ambiguous. The CDR3 covers 12 residues. V was pared by 7 bases and J by 5 bases, with 8 bases between. Here the CDR3 reads CASTPGTGELFF. CDR3 DNA sequence: TGTGCCAGCACCCCGGGTACCGGGGAGCTGTTTTTT.

Ten or more counts support this clonotype. CDR3 in DNA: TGTGCCAGCACCTTGAGGGGGACGAACACTGAAGCTTTCTTT. It encodes CASTLRGTNTEAFF. The genes are TRBV12-3 or TRBV12-4 and TRBJ1-1, with D maybe TRBD1 (6 bases). Trimming took off 7 bases at V and 1 base at J, with 13 bases between the two ends. The CDR3 loop spans 14 amino acids.

This clonotype has ten or more counts. The chain is built from TRBV29-1 and TRBJ1-1; D is unclear. V dropped 5 bases and J dropped 1 base, with 8 bases sitting between them. The V gene's germline CDR1 is SQVTM and CDR2 ANQGSEA. The CDR3 is 12 residues long. The CDR3 region has the DNA TGCAGCGTTATACACAGGAACACTGAAGCTTTCTTT. Encoded protein: CSVIHRNTEAFF.

In its sample, this clonotype was seen many times. V gene TRBV19 combines with J gene TRBJ2-7, with TRBD2 matching 9 bases. CDR3 length: 17 amino acids. Germline assignment: CDR1 LNHDA and CDR2 SQIVND (reference sequence). Losses at the gene ends were 3 bases for V and 2 bases for J; bases not matched to a gene: 11. The CDR3 reads CASSISTAGGTPYEQYF. The DNA of the CDR3 is TGTGCCAGTAGTATTTCGACAGCGGGAGGCACCCCCTACGAGCAGTACTTC.

The sample holds many counts of this clonotype. V is TRBV12-3 or TRBV12-4 and J is TRBJ1-2; possible D gene TRBD1, 5 bases. Deletions cut 3 bases from V and 1 base from J, with 12 bases between. CDR3 length: 15 amino acids. The CDR3 loop reads CASSFGGRNNYGYTF. The CDR3 DNA follows: TGTGCCAGCAGTTTCGGGGGACGGAATAACTATGGCTACACCTTC.

This clonotype showed up just a few times. The chain employs TRBV6-5 and TRBJ2-7; D gene uncertain. V was trimmed by 4 bases and J by 10 bases, leaving 26 bases between them. CDR1 is MNHEY, CDR2 SVGAGI, per germline. This CDR3 has 16 residues. Here the CDR3 reads CASSSRVDTHPANQYF. The CDR3 DNA follows: TGTGCCAGCAGTTCAAGGGTTGACACTCACCCCGCAAACCAGTACTTC.

This clonotype has a count of ten or more. The chain joins TRBV15 to TRBJ2-4; D possibly corresponds to TRBD1 (6 bases). The CDR3 consists of 16 residues. CDR1 LNHNV and CDR2 YYDKDF come from the germline V gene (reference sequence). With 8 bases removed from V and 7 bases from J, the gap between germline ends came to 24 bases. Here the CDR3 DNA reads TGTGCCACCCCTCCCCCCAAACAGGGCTCTATCAACATTCAGTACTTC. Its translation: CATPPPKQGSINIQYF.

V usage is TRBV6-1 and J usage is TRBJ1-2; D remains unclear. V was pared by 1 base and J by 8 bases, with 8 bases between. Germline V gene sequence: CDR1 MNHNS, CDR2 SASEGT. This CDR3 is 12 amino acids long. CDR3 amino acids: CASSEGEWGYTF. CDR3 sequence (DNA): TGTGCCAGCAGTGAAGGAGAGTGGGGCTACACCTTC.